The entry below gives a single T cell receptor (beta chain) sequence along with its context. The antigen is not known. The sample is drawn from a study of cytomegalovirus exposure and HLA in healthy donors. This CDR3 has 13 residues. Trimming cost V 7 bases and J 5 bases; bases outside gene matches: 5. The germline gives CDR1 SQVTM, CDR2 ANQGSEA. The PCR ran on 60 Vbeta and 13 Jbeta primers. Data came from immunoSEQ multiplex PCR; TCRdb stores just in-frame clones and leaves some out. The sample includes around 92,000 clones, roughly 80% of them seen just once. Study observations and caveats: Several V segments, TRBV6-2 and TRBV6-3 among them, could not be told apart and were dropped. Rarity characterized most TCR sequences, yet some public TCRs appeared in many donors. An ancestry cluster, one associated with Asian ancestry, reportedly showed fewer N-insertions than the roughly 610-donor mean in a later analysis.

The sequence was collected from a man between 60 and 70 years old in good health and CMV-seropositive. The genes are TRBV29-1 and TRBJ1-4; 9 nucleotides line up with TRBD1. The specimen was PBMCs. The CDR3 spells CSALGQGNEKLFF. CDR3 in DNA: TGCAGCGCCCTGGGACAGGGAAATGAAAAACTGTTTTTT.